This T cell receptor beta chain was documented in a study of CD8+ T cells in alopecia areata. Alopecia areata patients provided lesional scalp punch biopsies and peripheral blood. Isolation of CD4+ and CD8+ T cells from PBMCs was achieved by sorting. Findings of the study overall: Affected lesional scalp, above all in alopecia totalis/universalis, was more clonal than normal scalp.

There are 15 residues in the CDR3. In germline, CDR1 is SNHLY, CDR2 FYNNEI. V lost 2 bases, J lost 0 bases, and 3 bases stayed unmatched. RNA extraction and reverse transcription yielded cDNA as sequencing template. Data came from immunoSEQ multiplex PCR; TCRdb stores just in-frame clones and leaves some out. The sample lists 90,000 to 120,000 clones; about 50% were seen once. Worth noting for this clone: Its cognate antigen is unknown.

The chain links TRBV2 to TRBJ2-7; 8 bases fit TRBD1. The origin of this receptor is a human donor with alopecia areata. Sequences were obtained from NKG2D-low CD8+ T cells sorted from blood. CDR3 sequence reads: CASSEPGQASYEQYF. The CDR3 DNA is TGTGCCAGCAGTGAACCGGGACAGGCCTCCTACGAGCAGTACTTC. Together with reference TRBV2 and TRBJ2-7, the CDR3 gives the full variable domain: EPEVTQTPSHQVTQMGQEVILRCVPISNHLYFYWYRQILGQKVEFLVSFYNNEISEKSEIFDDQFSVERPDGSNFTLKIRSTKLEDSAMYFCASSEPGQASYEQYFGPGTRLTVT.